Here is one TCR beta chain with its context. This specimen includes other DNA sequences encoding the same CDR3. The CDR3 is 15 residues long. With 2 bases clipped from V and 6 bases from J, the junction kept 8 bases outside the gene matches. Germline lookup yields CDR1 MGHDK and CDR2 SYGVNS. The protocol was immunoSEQ multiplex PCR, while the TCRdb copy is restricted to in-frame clones and leaves out a portion. The table records some 320,000 clones, around nine tenths of them present only once. This specimen comes from a study of blood T cell repertoires in COVID-19. About the research overall: T cells, B-cell-depleted T cells, or PBMCs provided the cDNA or gDNA that served as material.

Cohort placement rested on clinical history that participants reported themselves. Two negative PCRs, clearance, or symptom resolution characterized the recovered Cohort 3 donors. The chain uses TRBV25-1 and TRBJ2-7, with 9 bases identical to TRBD1. The specimen sequenced was PBMCs or T cells enriched from blood (not recorded which). The source is a man aged 60 to 69 who had recovered from COVID-19. Here the CDR3 DNA reads TGTGCCAGCAGTGAACTTCAGGACAGGGGACGCGAGCAGTACTTC. Residues: CASSELQDRGREQYF.